This TCR beta chain stems from a study of CD8+ T cells in alopecia areata. The overall study: Those patients who were treated received oral tofacitinib, which was given at 5 to 10 mg twice daily for moderate-to-severe alopecia areata. Whole-study findings and limits: Because of a solitary nonresponder, the connection of baseline CD8+ expansion to response stays uncertain. A great number of expanded lesional clones endured in scalp and blood during tofacitinib. Higher clonality was seen in lesional scalp than in normal scalp, especially in alopecia totalis/universalis.

Specified treatment: oral pan-JAK inhibitor, 5-10 mg twice daily. This clone was seen a single time. Its matching antigen is unknown. CDR3 size: 20 residues. V dropped 2 bases and J dropped 0; count of bases not matched to a gene: 14. RNA was extracted and reverse transcribed into cDNA as the sequencing template. The method was immunoSEQ multiplex PCR; TCRdb's version includes in-frame clones alone and lacks a portion of them. The sample consists of 150,000 or so clones, about 88% of them appearing once. The receptor's source is a human donor with alopecia areata. The sample consisted of CD8+ T cells sorted from blood, taken at week 4, from a patient treated with tofacitinib. This sequence joins TRBV23-1 and TRBJ2-2; 8 positions agree with TRBD1. TRBV23-1 is identified as an open reading frame with a role that is uncertain. The CDR3 region is CASSQPRNYGQGPNTGELFF. CDR3 sequence (DNA): TGCGCCAGCAGTCAACCCCGCAACTATGGACAGGGCCCGAACACCGGGGAGCTGTTTTTT.